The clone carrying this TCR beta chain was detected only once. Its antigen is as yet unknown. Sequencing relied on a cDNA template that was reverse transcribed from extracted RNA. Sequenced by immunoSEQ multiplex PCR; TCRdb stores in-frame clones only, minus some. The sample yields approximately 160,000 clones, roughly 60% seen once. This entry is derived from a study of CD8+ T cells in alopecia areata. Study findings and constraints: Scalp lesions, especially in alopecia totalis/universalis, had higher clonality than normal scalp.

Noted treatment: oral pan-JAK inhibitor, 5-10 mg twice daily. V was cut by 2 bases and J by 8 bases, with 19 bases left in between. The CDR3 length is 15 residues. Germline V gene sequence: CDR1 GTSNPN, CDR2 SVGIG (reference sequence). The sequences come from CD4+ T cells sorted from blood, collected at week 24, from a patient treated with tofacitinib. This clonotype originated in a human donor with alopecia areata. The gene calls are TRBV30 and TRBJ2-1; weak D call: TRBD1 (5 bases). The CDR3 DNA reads TGTGCCTGGAGTCAGCAGGGTTACATAGGGGATGAGCAGTTCTTC. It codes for CAWSQQGYIGDEQFF.